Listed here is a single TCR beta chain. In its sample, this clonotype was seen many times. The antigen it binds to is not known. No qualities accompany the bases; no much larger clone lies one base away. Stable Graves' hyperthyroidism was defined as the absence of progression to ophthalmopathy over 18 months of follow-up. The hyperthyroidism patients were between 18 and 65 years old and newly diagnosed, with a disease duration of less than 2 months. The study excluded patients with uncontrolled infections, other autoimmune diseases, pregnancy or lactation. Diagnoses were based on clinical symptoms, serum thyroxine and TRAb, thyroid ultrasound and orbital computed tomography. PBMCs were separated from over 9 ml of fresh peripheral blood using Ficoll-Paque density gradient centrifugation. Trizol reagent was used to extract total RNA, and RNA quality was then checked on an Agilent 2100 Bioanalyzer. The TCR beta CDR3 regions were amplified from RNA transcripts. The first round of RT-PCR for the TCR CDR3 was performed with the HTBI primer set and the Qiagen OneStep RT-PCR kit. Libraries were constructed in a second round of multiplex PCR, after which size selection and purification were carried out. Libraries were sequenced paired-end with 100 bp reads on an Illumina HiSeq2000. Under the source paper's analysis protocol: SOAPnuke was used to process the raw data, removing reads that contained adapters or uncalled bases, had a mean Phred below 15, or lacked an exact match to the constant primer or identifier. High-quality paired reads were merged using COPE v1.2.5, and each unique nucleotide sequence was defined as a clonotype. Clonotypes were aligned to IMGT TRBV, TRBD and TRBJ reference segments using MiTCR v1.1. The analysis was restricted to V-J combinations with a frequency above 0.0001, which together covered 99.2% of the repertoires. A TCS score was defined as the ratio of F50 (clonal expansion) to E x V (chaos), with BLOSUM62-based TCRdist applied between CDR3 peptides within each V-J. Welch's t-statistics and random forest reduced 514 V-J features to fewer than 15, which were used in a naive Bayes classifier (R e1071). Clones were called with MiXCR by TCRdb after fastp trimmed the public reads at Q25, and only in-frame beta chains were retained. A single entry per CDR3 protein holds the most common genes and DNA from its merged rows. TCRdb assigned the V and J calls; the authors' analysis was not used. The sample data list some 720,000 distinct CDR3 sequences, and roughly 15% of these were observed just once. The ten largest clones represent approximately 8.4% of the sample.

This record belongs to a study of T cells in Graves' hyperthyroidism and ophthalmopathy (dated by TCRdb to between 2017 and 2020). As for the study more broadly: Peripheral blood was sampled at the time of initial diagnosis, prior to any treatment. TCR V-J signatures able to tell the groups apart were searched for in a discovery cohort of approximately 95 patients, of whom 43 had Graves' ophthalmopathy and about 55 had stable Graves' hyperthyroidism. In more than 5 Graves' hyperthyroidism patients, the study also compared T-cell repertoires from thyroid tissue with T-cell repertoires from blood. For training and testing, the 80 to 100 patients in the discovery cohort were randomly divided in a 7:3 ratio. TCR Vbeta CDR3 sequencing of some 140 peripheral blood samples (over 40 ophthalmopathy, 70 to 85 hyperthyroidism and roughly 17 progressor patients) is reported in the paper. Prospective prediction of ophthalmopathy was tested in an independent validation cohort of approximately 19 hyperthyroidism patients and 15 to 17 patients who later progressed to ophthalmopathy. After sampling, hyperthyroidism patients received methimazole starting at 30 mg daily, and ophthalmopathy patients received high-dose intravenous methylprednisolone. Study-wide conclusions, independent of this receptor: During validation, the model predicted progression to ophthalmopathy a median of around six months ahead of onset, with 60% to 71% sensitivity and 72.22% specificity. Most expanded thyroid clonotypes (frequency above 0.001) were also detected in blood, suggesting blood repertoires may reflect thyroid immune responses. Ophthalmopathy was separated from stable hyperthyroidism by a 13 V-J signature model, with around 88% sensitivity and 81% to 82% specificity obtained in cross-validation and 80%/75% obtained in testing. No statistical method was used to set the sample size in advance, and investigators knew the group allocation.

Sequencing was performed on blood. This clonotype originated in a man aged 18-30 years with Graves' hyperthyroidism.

The nucleotide sequence is TGTGCCAGCAGTTCGGCGGACAGGGATGGCTACACCTTC. This sequence encodes CASSSADRDGYTF. Rearrangement joined TRBV28 to TRBJ1-2, with 8 bases matching TRBD1. Ends trimmed: V by 4 bases, J by 6 bases; bases unmatched to a gene: 4. The CDR3 goes from the cysteine to the phenylalanine over 13 residues. Here the CDR3 DNA is all that survives: 39 bases in frame from base 1. The CDR1 and CDR2 encoded by the germline V gene are MDHEN and SYDVKM.